The clone carrying this T cell receptor (beta chain) turned up a few times. Its antigen remains unidentified. From the 5' RACE reads, TCRdb called clonotypes with MiXCR, one entry per CDR3 protein. The data contain approximately 21,000 distinct CDR3 sequences, more than 25% of them singletons. Study-level findings and limits: In terms of TCR gene usage, tumor memory CD4+ T cells clustered together with blood and lymph node memory CD4+ cells, as well as with lymph node naive CD4+ cells.

Trimming left V 6 bases short and J 2 bases short, with 12 bases between. Germline V gene sequence: CDR1 SGHAT, CDR2 FQNNGV. There are 14 residues in the CDR3. The gene calls are TRBV11-2 and TRBJ2-3, with D unresolved. Sequenced material: tumor-infiltrating naive CD4+ T cells sorted from the breast tumor. The sample's subset: naive CD4+ T cells, CD4+CD45RA+CD25-. The origin of this receptor is a female donor with breast cancer. As DNA, the CDR3 is TGTGCCAGCAGACCTCTACACCTCACAGATACGCAGTATTTT. Encoded protein: CASRPLHLTDTQYF.